This TCR beta chain was obtained from a study of blood T cell repertoires in COVID-19. Measured with immunoSEQ multiplex PCR; TCRdb has only the in-frame clones, and not every one. This table has about 120,000 clones, less than 85% appearing once. This CDR3 spans 15 amino acids. Losses at the gene ends were 1 base for V and 6 bases for J; bases not matched to a gene: 8. CDR1 is SGHRS and CDR2 is YFSETQ in the germline V gene. The chain couples TRBV5-1 to TRBJ2-7; 9 bases agree with TRBD2. Sequenced sample: peripheral blood. This clonotype originated in a man aged 25-40 years with acute or convalescent COVID-19. The CDR3 loop is CASSLKTSGRTEQYF. The CDR3 DNA sequence: TGCGCCAGCAGCTTGAAAACTAGCGGGCGGACCGAGCAGTACTTC.